Here is one T cell receptor beta chain with its context. What it recognizes is unknown. The source of the sample is a study of vaccination and CD4 T cells after COVID-19. As for treatment: roughly 10-day PBMC culture with coronavirus spike peptide pools or control peptides (ViraFEST assay). Trimming cost V 7 bases and J 9 bases; bases outside gene matches: 10. The CDR3 has 15 amino acids. The Oncomine TCR Beta short-read assay sequenced DNA from cultured CD4+ T cells. TCRdb passed the PCR reads through MiXCR, listing each CDR3 protein once. Of some 5,900 distinct CDR3 sequences listed, roughly 50% were seen once; the top ten hold more than 20%.

This TCR was sampled from a human donor who had recovered from COVID-19. Sequenced input: CD4+ T cells from blood, cultured in vitro. The chain carries TRBV12-3 or TRBV12-4 and TRBJ1-6; 9 nucleotides agree with TRBD1. DNA for the CDR3: TGTGCCAGCACCTCACAGGGGGCCGTAGGTTCACCCCTCCACTTT. This encodes CASTSQGAVGSPLHF.